This T cell receptor (beta chain) stems from a study of spatial heterogeneity in lung cancer. This clonotype was picked up many times. What it recognizes is unknown. Being off target in a library aimed at alpha chains, this beta chain has a size of little meaning. Indicated time point: sample taken at primary tumor resection. Samples were obtained from around 73 donors, all untreated early-stage non-small cell lung cancer patients. MiXCR was run by TCRdb on the 5' RACE reads, yielding one entry per CDR3 protein. The table has fewer than 10,000 distinct CDR3 sequences, less than 8.5% seen once. Study-wide points: Intratumoral expanded alpha and beta TCR counts were found to track tumor mutation counts.

V lost 0 bases to trimming and J lost 1 base, with 5 bases between them. CDR1 and CDR2 from the germline V gene are KGHSH and LQKENI. This CDR3 spans 14 amino acids. The receptor comes from a female donor with early-stage non-small cell lung cancer. The source was lung tumor tissue, collected at surgery. V usage is TRBV18 and J usage is TRBJ2-3; no reliable D call. CDR3 loop: CASSPPPGTDTQYF. The DNA for the CDR3 is TGTGCCAGCTCACCACCCCCAGGCACAGATACGCAGTATTTT. Looking up the rest from reference TRBV18 and TRBJ2-3 gives the full variable domain: NAGVMQNPRHLVRRRGQEARLRCSPMKGHSHVYWYRQLPEEGLKFMVYLQKENIIDESGMPKERFSAEFPKEGPSILRIQQVVRGDSAAYFCASSPPPGTDTQYFGPGTRLTVL.